These 29 T cell receptor beta chains came from one sample sequenced in a study of T cell repertoires in cytomegalovirus infection. TCRdb fed the reads into MiXCR, producing one record per CDR3 protein. The table records fewer than 850,000 distinct CDR3 sequences, about 27% of them present only once. Which antigens these TCRs recognize remains unknown. Specimen: cultured CD8+ T cells from PBMCs, collected from culture after CMV antigen stimulation. Receptors were obtained from a human donor in good health (CMV status not recorded). Some clones in this sample may be carry-over from other donors' samples.

This clonotype appeared a few times. This chain uses TRBV6-2 or TRBV6-3 with TRBJ2-3; 8 bases align to TRBD1. Germline loops: CDR1 MNHEY, CDR2 SVGEGT. Trimming took 7 bases from V and 1 from J; bases not matched to a gene: 10. The CDR3 runs to 16 residues. The CDR3 is CASNPQGGDGTDTQYF. In DNA, the CDR3 is TGTGCCAGCAACCCACAGGGGGGCGACGGCACAGATACGCAGTATTTT.

This sequence joins TRBV20-1 and TRBJ1-1; 9 bases are shared with TRBD1. The CDR3 covers 12 residues. CDR1 and CDR2 from the germline V gene are DFQATT and SNEGSKA (reference sequence). V was pared by 5 bases and J by 5 bases, with 3 bases of the junction left unmatched. The CDR3 DNA is TGCAGTGCTTGGACAGGGGAGACTGAAGCTTTCTTT. This sequence encodes CSAWTGETEAFF.

The gene calls are TRBV19 and TRBJ1-5; D unresolved. The germline V gene encodes CDR1 LNHDA and CDR2 SQIVND (reference sequence). The CDR3 covers 16 residues. The V gene lost 6 bases and the J gene lost 2 bases, with 17 bases spanning the gap. The CDR3 DNA reads as TGTGCCAGTAGGAAGGGCTTTGTAGGAGGCAATCAGCCCCAGCATTTT. Its protein is CASRKGFVGGNQPQHF.

V gene TRBV6-1 combines with J gene TRBJ2-2; TRBD1 might be the D (5 bases). V gave up 6 bases and J gave up 3 bases, with 14 bases separating them. The CDR3 totals 15 residues. The germline CDR1 and CDR2 sequences are MNHNS and SASEGT. The CDR3 DNA is TGTGCCAGCAGGCGGACAAGCCAAGACACCGGGGAGCTGTTTTTT. Its translation is CASRRTSQDTGELFF.

This rearrangement joins TRBV5-5 to TRBJ2-5, with D perhaps being TRBD1 or TRBD2 (7 bases each). CDR3 size: 15 residues. Germline V gives CDR1 SGHKS, CDR2 YYEKEE (reference sequence). V was shortened by 5 bases and J by 1 base, with 15 bases between the two germline ends. Written as DNA, the CDR3 is TGTGCCAGCAGTACAGGGGAGGGGGCCCAAGAGACCCAGTACTTC. Residues: CASSTGEGAQETQYF.

The genes are TRBV5-5 and TRBJ2-2; no clear D gene. Germline V gene sequence: CDR1 SGHKS, CDR2 YYEKEE (reference sequence). The V end lost 4 bases, the J end lost 3 bases, and 13 bases lay between the germline ends. The CDR3 length is 15 residues. As DNA, the CDR3 is TGTGCCAGCAGCCACCGACGGGCCTACACCGGGGAGCTGTTTTTT. Translated: CASSHRRAYTGELFF. The whole variable domain, remainder taken from reference TRBV5-5 and TRBJ2-2, is DAGVTQSPTHLIKTRGQQVTLRCSPISGHKSVSWYQQVLGQGPQFIFQYYEKEERGRGNFPDRFSARQFPNYSSELNVNALLLGDSALYLCASSHRRAYTGELFFGEGSRLTVL.

This sequence joins TRBV20-1 and TRBJ1-1; D remains ambiguous. Germline CDR1 DFQATT, CDR2 SNEGSKA (reference sequence). V lost 4 bases to trimming and J lost 6 bases, with 15 bases between them. This CDR3 has 13 residues. For the CDR3, the DNA is TGCAGTGCTACCAAGGCGGGGAAGGCTGAAGCTTTCTTT. Translation: CSATKAGKAEAFF.

This rearrangement joins TRBV6-6 to TRBJ1-2; D perhaps matches TRBD1 (6 bases). The CDR3 runs 17 residues. Germline V gene sequence: CDR1 MNHNY, CDR2 SVGAGI (reference sequence). V lost 1 base and J 2 bases, leaving 17 bases between the germline ends. The DNA of the CDR3 is TGTGCCAGCAGTTACTTTACAGGGATCGACCTGAACTATGGCTACACCTTC. It yields the protein CASSYFTGIDLNYGYTF.

This chain uses TRBV15 with TRBJ2-4, with no clear D. The CDR3 spans 13 residues. Per the germline V gene, CDR1 is LNHNV and CDR2 is YYDKDF (reference sequence). Trimming took 0 bases from V and 6 from J, leaving 6 bases between them. The CDR3 protein is CATSRDRANIQYF. CDR3 in DNA: TGTGCCACCAGCAGAGATCGGGCAAACATTCAGTACTTC.

This clonotype was seen ten or more times. V usage is TRBV7-2 and J usage is TRBJ2-5; 7 positions agree with TRBD1. Trimming cost V 1 base and J 5 bases; bases outside gene matches: 10. This CDR3 is built from 16 residues. Germline CDR1 is SGHTA and CDR2 is FQGNSA. The CDR3 DNA reads TGTGCCAGCAGCTTAGGGTATAGAACAGGGGAGGAGACCCAGTACTTC. Translating it yields CASSLGYRTGEETQYF.

This clonotype has just a few counts. The chain has TRBV6-6 and TRBJ2-1; 9 bases line up with TRBD1. This CDR3 region has 15 residues. With V trimmed by 5 bases and J by 6 bases, 8 bases remained unmatched. Germline-derived CDR1 and CDR2 are MNHNY and SVGAGI (reference sequence). The CDR3 loop reads CASSGTGKVGNEQFF. The CDR3 DNA follows: TGTGCCAGCAGTGGGACAGGGAAGGTCGGCAATGAGCAGTTCTTC.

V and J are TRBV6-6 and TRBJ1-4; a weak D match, TRBD1 (5 bases). The CDR3 has 14 residues. Germline V gives CDR1 MNHNY, CDR2 SVGAGI (reference sequence). V dropped 2 bases and J dropped 4 bases, with 8 bases sitting between them. Here the CDR3 reads CASSYPDSNEKLFF. In DNA, the CDR3 is TGTGCCAGCAGTTACCCAGACAGTAATGAAAAACTGTTTTTT.

This chain joins TRBV19 and TRBJ2-1; D not certain. V dropped 5 bases and J dropped 8 bases, with 16 bases sitting between them. Germline loops: CDR1 LNHDA, CDR2 SQIVND (reference sequence). The CDR3 sequence is 14 residues long. For the CDR3, the DNA is TGTGCCAGTAGTCCCCGAAGAGCTGTCGATGAGCAGTTCTTC. It codes for CASSPRRAVDEQFF.

The rearrangement joins TRBV27 to TRBJ1-6; 7 bases line up with TRBD1. The J segment lost 5 bases and the V segment lost 1 base, leaving 8 bases of the junction unmatched. From germline, CDR1 is MNHEY and CDR2 SMNVEV (reference sequence). The CDR3 loop spans 17 amino acids. The CDR3 protein is CASSLWPGGMDNSPLHF. The CDR3 coding sequence is TGTGCCAGCAGTTTATGGCCAGGGGGAATGGATAATTCACCCCTCCACTTT.

This clonotype was found many times. The chain combines TRBV7-2 with TRBJ2-3, with a possible D match to TRBD2 (7 bases). The length of the CDR3 is 15 residues. Germline V gives CDR1 SGHTA, CDR2 FQGNSA. Trimming stripped 1 base from V and 4 bases from J, with 12 bases between. The CDR3 reads CASSLEGGPADTQYF. The CDR3 DNA reads TGTGCCAGCAGCTTAGAGGGGGGGCCCGCAGATACGCAGTATTTT. The complete variable domain, with remaining parts taken from reference TRBV7-2 and TRBJ2-3, reads GAGVSQSPSNKVTEKGKDVELRCDPISGHTALYWYRQSLGQGLEFLIYFQGNSAPDKSGLPSDRFSAERTGGSVSTLTIQRTQQEDSAVYLCASSLEGGPADTQYFGPGTRLTVL.

A single count supports this clonotype. This rearrangement joins TRBV4-1 to TRBJ2-1; D gene ambiguous. Deletions cut 0 bases from V and 7 bases from J, with 7 bases between. The germline CDR1 and CDR2 sequences are MGHRA and YSYEKL. CDR3 length: 13 residues. CDR3 protein: CASSQDGLNEQFF. The CDR3 nucleotides read TGCGCCAGCAGCCAAGATGGGTTAAATGAGCAGTTCTTC.

The rearrangement links TRBV6-5 to TRBJ1-1; D not certain. The ends were cut back, 3 bases at V and 1 base at J, with 12 bases in the middle. This CDR3 has 15 amino acids. Germline-derived CDR1 and CDR2 are MNHEY and SVGAGI. CDR3 sequence (DNA): TGTGCCAGCAGTTATGTCATAGGTGGGAACACTGAAGCTTTCTTT. This sequence encodes CASSYVIGGNTEAFF.

In this sample, this clonotype turned up a few times. The CDR3 sequence: CSARTILRESNQPQHF. The CDR3 DNA follows: TGCAGTGCTAGAACAATTTTACGGGAGAGCAATCAGCCCCAGCATTTT. The J gene is TRBJ1-5, the V gene TRBV20-1; no clear D gene. Per germline, CDR1 DFQATT and CDR2 SNEGSKA (reference sequence). V lost 2 bases and J lost 1, with 15 bases in between. This CDR3 comprises 16 residues.

Here the CDR3 reads CASTPGGGGYGYTF. CDR3 DNA sequence: TGTGCCAGCACCCCAGGCGGAGGGGGCTATGGCTACACCTTC. The J gene is TRBJ1-2, the V gene TRBV27, with a tentative D call TRBD1 (6 bases). Trimming took 7 bases from V and 4 from J, leaving 16 bases between them. The CDR3 has 14 amino acids. Per the germline V gene, CDR1 is MNHEY and CDR2 is SMNVEV (reference sequence).

The chain carries TRBV12-3 or TRBV12-4 and TRBJ2-7, with a weak D call TRBD1 (6 bases). The CDR3 has 14 amino acids. With 5 bases removed from V and 3 bases from J, the gap between germline ends came to 14 bases. The CDR3 bases are TGTGCCAGCAGTCCCCTGGACAGATTCTACGAGCAGTACTTC. Translating it yields CASSPLDRFYEQYF.

This clonotype was seen a few times. This rearrangement joins TRBV6-1 to TRBJ2-7; possible D gene TRBD1, 6 bases. The germline V gene encodes CDR1 MNHNS and CDR2 SASEGT. The V gene lost 5 bases and the J gene lost 7 bases, with 15 bases spanning the gap. The CDR3 totals 13 residues. The CDR3 sequence: CASSWRGGGEQYF. CDR3 nucleotide sequence: TGTGCCAGCAGTTGGAGAGGGGGTGGAGAGCAGTACTTC.

The V call is TRBV7-4, the J call TRBJ1-4, with 7 bases matching TRBD1. CDR1 is SGHVT and CDR2 is SQSDAQ in the germline V gene. This CDR3 spans 16 amino acids. Germline trimming cut 6 bases from V and 4 bases from J; bases unmatched to any gene: 11. The CDR3 DNA reads as TGTGCCAGCAGGCCACCATCCGGGACAGATAATGAAAAACTGTTTTTT. It yields the protein CASRPPSGTDNEKLFF.

V usage is TRBV12-3 or TRBV12-4 and J usage is TRBJ1-1, with D tentatively TRBD1 (5 bases). V dropped 6 bases and J dropped 3 bases, with 14 bases sitting between them. This CDR3 has 14 residues. The CDR3 loop is CASRPRAGYTEAFF. CDR3 DNA sequence: TGTGCCAGCAGACCTCGGGCAGGGTACACTGAAGCTTTCTTT.

V gene TRBV7-4 combines with J gene TRBJ2-7; D is unclear. Trimming removed 3 bases from V and 7 bases from J, with 13 bases in between. The V gene's germline CDR1 is SGHVT and CDR2 SQSDAQ. The CDR3 loop spans 13 amino acids. Here the CDR3 reads CASSFLPTDEQYV. The CDR3 nucleotides are TGTGCCAGCAGCTTCTTACCGACCGATGAGCAGTACGTC.

V and J are TRBV20-1 and TRBJ2-3; tentatively, D is TRBD1 (6 bases). Trimming stripped 1 base from V and 2 bases from J, with 19 bases between. CDR3 length: 17 amino acids. CDR1 is DFQATT, CDR2 SNEGSKA, per germline (reference sequence). Here the CDR3 reads CSARVDRLRQVTDTQYF. The CDR3 bases are TGCAGTGCTAGAGTAGACCGCCTGAGACAGGTCACAGATACGCAGTATTTT.

This clonotype was counted ten times or more. The J gene is TRBJ2-4, the V gene TRBV6-4; D remains unclear. Trimming cost V 4 bases and J 2 bases, with 9 bases left between them. Germline CDR1 MRHNA, CDR2 SNTAGT. This CDR3 has 14 amino acids. CDR3 bases: TGTGCCAGCAGTGTGGGAAGGACCAAAAACATTCAGTACTTC. Its translation: CASSVGRTKNIQYF.

V and J are TRBV28 and TRBJ1-1; 8 bases agree with TRBD1. This CDR3 has 15 amino acids. The germline CDR1 and CDR2 sequences are MDHEN and SYDVKM. The ends lost 7 bases at V and 4 bases at J; junction bases unmatched: 11. The chain's CDR3 is CASKGQGRKGTEAFF. The CDR3 region has the DNA TGTGCCAGCAAAGGACAGGGTAGGAAGGGCACTGAAGCTTTCTTT.

This clonotype was found many times. The CDR3 sequence: CASTSDGFNYGYTF. The CDR3 nucleotides read TGTGCCAGCACTTCGGACGGTTTTAACTATGGCTACACCTTC. J is TRBJ1-2 and V is TRBV12-3 or TRBV12-4; D unclear. There are 14 residues in the CDR3. The V end was cut by 7 bases, the J end by 1 base, with 13 bases between.

The rearrangement links TRBV7-8 to TRBJ1-5; D is uncertain. The CDR3 is 12 amino acids. From germline, CDR1 is SGHVS and CDR2 FQNEAQ. The V gene lost 5 bases and the J gene lost 4 bases, with 6 bases spanning the gap. CDR3 sequence reads: CASSRRNQPQHF. As DNA, the CDR3 is TGTGCCAGCAGCCGCCGAAATCAGCCCCAGCATTTT.